What follows are 16 T cell receptor beta chains derived from one specimen sequenced in a study of T cell repertoires in cytomegalovirus infection. Each CDR3 protein gets one entry after TCRdb re-called the reads with MiXCR. Of some 180,000 distinct CDR3 sequences in the sample, 8% to 10% were seen once. Sequencing was performed on PBMCs. The receptors derive from a human donor in good health (CMV status not recorded). Some clones in this sample may be carry-over from other donors' samples.

This clonotype was recorded at least ten times. V usage is TRBV2 and J usage is TRBJ2-7; D may match TRBD1 or TRBD2 (5 bases each). The CDR3 covers 13 residues. Between the trimmed V and J ends, which lost 8 bases and 5 bases, there was a span of 16 bases. Germline V gene sequence: CDR1 SNHLY, CDR2 FYNNEI. CDR3 coding DNA: TGTGCCAGCGGGACCCCAGGGATCCACGAGCAGTACTTC. Translating gives CASGTPGIHEQYF. Full variable domain (missing parts from reference TRBV2 and TRBJ2-7): EPEVTQTPSHQVTQMGQEVILRCVPISNHLYFYWYRQILGQKVEFLVSFYNNEISEKSEIFDDQFSVERPDGSNFTLKIRSTKLEDSAMYFCASGTPGIHEQYFGPGTRLTVT.

This clonotype was found many times. The V call is TRBV7-2, the J call TRBJ1-2; TRBD1 matches at 9 bases. This CDR3 spans 16 amino acids. CDR1 is SGHTA, CDR2 FQGNSA, per germline. With 0 bases clipped from V and 4 bases from J, the junction kept 6 bases outside the gene matches. Here the CDR3 reads CASSLAGTGQGYGYTF. CDR3 in DNA: TGTGCCAGCAGCTTAGCTGGGACAGGGCAAGGCTATGGCTACACCTTC.

The rearrangement links TRBV5-3 to TRBJ2-7, with D possibly TRBD2 on 6 matching bases. TRBV5-3 is known as an ORF, though its function is uncertain. This CDR3 region has 15 residues. V lost 2 bases and J lost 2, with 14 bases in between. Here the CDR3 reads CARSFRREWAYEQYF. The CDR3 nucleotides read TGTGCCAGAAGCTTTAGGAGGGAGTGGGCCTACGAGCAGTACTTC.

There are many counts of this clonotype. The chain couples TRBV7-2 to TRBJ1-2, with a possible D match to TRBD1 (5 bases). The length of the CDR3 is 13 residues. The V and J ends lost 5 bases and 8 bases respectively, with 15 bases between them. In germline, CDR1 is SGHTA, CDR2 FQGNSA. The chain's CDR3 is CASSEGGVQGYTF. DNA of the CDR3: TGTGCCAGCAGCGAGGGAGGGGTTCAGGGCTACACCTTC.

The J gene is TRBJ2-7, the V gene TRBV11-2; 7 nucleotides line up with TRBD1. The CDR3 loop spans 15 amino acids. Trimming took 0 bases from V and 6 from J; bases not matched to a gene: 8. Germline V gives CDR1 SGHAT, CDR2 FQNNGV. The CDR3 reads CASSLDGGQFLEQYF. DNA of the CDR3: TGTGCCAGCAGCTTAGATGGGGGACAGTTCCTCGAGCAGTACTTC.

There are many counts of this clonotype. This chain links TRBV7-9 with TRBJ2-7; TRBD2 agrees at 8 bases. The junction had 6 bases not matched to a gene; V was cut back by 1 base and J by 7 bases. This CDR3 has 14 amino acids. Germline V CDR1 and CDR2: SEHNR, FQNEAQ (reference sequence). This CDR3 reads CASSLDGRAWEQYF. The CDR3 DNA sequence: TGTGCCAGCAGCTTAGACGGGAGGGCCTGGGAGCAGTACTTC. Together with reference TRBV7-9 and TRBJ2-7, the CDR3 gives the full variable domain: DTGVSQNPRHKITKRGQNVTFRCDPISEHNRLYWYRQTLGQGPEFLTYFQNEAQLEKSRLLSDRFSAERPKGSFSTLEIQRTEQGDSAMYLCASSLDGRAWEQYFGPGTRLTVT.

In its sample, this clonotype was seen a few times. The chain recombines TRBV7-9 with TRBJ2-7; no definite D call. Germline CDR1 reads SEHNR; CDR2 reads FQNEAQ (reference sequence). V gave up 1 base and J gave up 0 bases, with 10 bases separating them. The CDR3 runs 15 residues. This CDR3 reads CASSLGLWSSYEQYF. The CDR3 DNA reads TGTGCCAGCAGCTTAGGTCTCTGGAGCTCCTACGAGCAGTACTTC.

This clonotype appeared many times. The V call is TRBV7-6, the J call TRBJ1-2; D is undetermined. The V and J ends lost 8 bases and 7 bases respectively, with 11 bases between them. The CDR3 is made up of 11 amino acids. Germline-derived CDR1 and CDR2 are SGHVS and FNYEAQ. CDR3 sequence reads: CASDDGFGYTF. In DNA form, the CDR3 reads TGTGCCAGCGATGATGGGTTTGGCTACACCTTC.

This chain links TRBV7-3 with TRBJ2-3; D call uncertain. With 4 bases removed from V and 0 bases from J, the gap between germline ends came to 11 bases. Looked up from germline, CDR1 is SGHTA and CDR2 is FQGTGA. This CDR3 is built from 15 residues. CDR3 in DNA: TGTGCCAGCAGCTCCCCGCCTAGGAGCACAGATACGCAGTATTTT. Its translation: CASSSPPRSTDTQYF.

This chain links TRBV5-1 with TRBJ2-2, with D unclear. The CDR3 is 16 amino acids. Trimming took 2 bases from V and 1 from J, leaving 12 bases between them. Germline lookup yields CDR1 SGHRS and CDR2 YFSETQ. The DNA of the CDR3 is TGCGCCAGCAGCTTAATGGGTCTTGGGAACACCGGGGAGCTGTTTTTT. Amino acid sequence: CASSLMGLGNTGELFF.

The chain joins TRBV30 to TRBJ1-5, with unresolved D. Germline assignment: CDR1 GTSNPN and CDR2 SVGIG (reference sequence). Trimming left V 0 bases short and J 0 bases short, with 15 bases between. This CDR3 region has 17 residues. This chain's CDR3 is CAWSVQPSGISNQPQHF. The CDR3 nucleotides read TGTGCCTGGAGTGTACAGCCATCGGGGATTAGCAATCAGCCCCAGCATTTT.

The V call is TRBV18, the J call TRBJ1-6, with 10 bases identical to TRBD1. The trim removed 3 bases at V and 9 bases at J, leaving 2 bases unmatched. The germline V gene encodes CDR1 KGHSH and CDR2 LQKENI. The CDR3 loop spans 14 amino acids. This CDR3 reads CASSPDRGGSPLHF. The CDR3 region has the DNA TGTGCCAGCTCACCGGACAGGGGGGGTTCACCCCTCCACTTT. The whole variable domain, remainder taken from reference TRBV18 and TRBJ1-6, is NAGVMQNPRHLVRRRGQEARLRCSPMKGHSHVYWYRQLPEEGLKFMVYLQKENIIDESGMPKERFSAEFPKEGPSILRIQQVVRGDSAAYFCASSPDRGGSPLHFGNGTRLTVT.

The sample holds many counts of this clonotype. V and J are TRBV29-1 and TRBJ2-1; TRBD1 matches at 9 bases. Germline CDR1 is SQVTM and CDR2 is ANQGSEA. The CDR3 covers 14 residues. V was pared by 4 bases and J by 15 bases, with 16 bases of the junction left unmatched. Written as DNA, the CDR3 is TGCAGCGTTGCCGGGGCCCTTAATGGACAGGGGCCGTTCTTC. Its protein product is CSVAGALNGQGPFF.

There are many counts of this clonotype. This sequence joins TRBV6-2 or TRBV6-3 and TRBJ1-4; D remains ambiguous. The V end lost 0 bases, the J end lost 0 bases, and 8 bases lay between the germline ends. CDR1 is MNHEY and CDR2 is SVGEGT in the germline V gene. The CDR3 is 16 residues long. CDR3: CASSYSTSATNEKLFF. CDR3 in DNA: TGTGCCAGCAGTTACTCAACTTCAGCAACTAATGAAAAACTGTTTTTT.

A few counts support this clonotype. This rearrangement joins TRBV6-2 or TRBV6-3 to TRBJ2-5; tentative D call: TRBD2 (7 bases). The CDR3 is 16 residues long. Between the trimmed V and J ends, which lost 6 bases and 0 bases, there was a span of 17 bases. CDR1 and CDR2 (germline): MNHEY, SVGEGT. The CDR3 region is CASSIGRGADQETQYF. In nucleotides, the CDR3 is TGTGCCAGCAGCATAGGACGGGGGGCGGACCAAGAGACCCAGTACTTC.

This clonotype was seen at least ten times. J is TRBJ2-7 and V is TRBV7-2; 9 positions match TRBD1. V lost 4 bases, J lost 0 bases, and 4 bases stayed unmatched. Per germline, CDR1 SGHTA and CDR2 FQGNSA. This CDR3 is 15 amino acids long. This CDR3 is CASSSQTGGSYEQYF. The CDR3 region has the DNA TGTGCCAGCAGCTCCCAGACAGGGGGCTCCTACGAGCAGTACTTC.